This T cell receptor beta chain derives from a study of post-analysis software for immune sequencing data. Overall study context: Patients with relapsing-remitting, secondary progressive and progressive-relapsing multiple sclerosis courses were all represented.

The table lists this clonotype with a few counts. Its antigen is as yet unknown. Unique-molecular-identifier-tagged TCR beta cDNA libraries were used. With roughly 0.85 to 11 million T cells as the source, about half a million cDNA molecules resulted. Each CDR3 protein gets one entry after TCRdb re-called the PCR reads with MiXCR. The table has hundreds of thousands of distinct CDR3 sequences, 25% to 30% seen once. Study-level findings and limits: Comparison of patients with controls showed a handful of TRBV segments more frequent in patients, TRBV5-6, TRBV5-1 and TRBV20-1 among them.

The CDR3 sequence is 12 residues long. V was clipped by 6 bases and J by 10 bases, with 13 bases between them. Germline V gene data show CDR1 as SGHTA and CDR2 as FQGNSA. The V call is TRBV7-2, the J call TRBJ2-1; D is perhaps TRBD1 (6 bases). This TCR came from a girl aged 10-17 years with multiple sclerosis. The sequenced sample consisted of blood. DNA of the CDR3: TGTGCCAGCAGGAAAACAGGGTGGGAGCAGTTCTTC. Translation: CASRKTGWEQFF.